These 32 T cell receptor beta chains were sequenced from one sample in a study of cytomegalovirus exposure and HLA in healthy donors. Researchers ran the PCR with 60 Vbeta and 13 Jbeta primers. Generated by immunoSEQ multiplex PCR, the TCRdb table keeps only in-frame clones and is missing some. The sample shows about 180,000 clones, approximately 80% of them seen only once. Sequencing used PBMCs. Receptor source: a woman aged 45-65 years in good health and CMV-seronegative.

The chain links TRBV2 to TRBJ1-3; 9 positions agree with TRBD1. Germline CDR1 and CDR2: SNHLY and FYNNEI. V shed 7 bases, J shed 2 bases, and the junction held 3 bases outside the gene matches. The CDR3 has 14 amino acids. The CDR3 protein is CASTGTGTGNTIYF. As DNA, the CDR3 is TGTGCCAGCACCGGGACAGGGACTGGAAACACCATATATTTT.

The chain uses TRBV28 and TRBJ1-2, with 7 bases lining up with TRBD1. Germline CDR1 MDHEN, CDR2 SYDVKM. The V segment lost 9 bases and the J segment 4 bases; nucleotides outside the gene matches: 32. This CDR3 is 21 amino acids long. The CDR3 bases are TGTGCCAGAGAGGGCGCCGGGACAGCCCCACTGTACTGCCTGTATTGCTATGGCTACACCTTC. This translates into CAREGAGTAPLYCLYCYGYTF.

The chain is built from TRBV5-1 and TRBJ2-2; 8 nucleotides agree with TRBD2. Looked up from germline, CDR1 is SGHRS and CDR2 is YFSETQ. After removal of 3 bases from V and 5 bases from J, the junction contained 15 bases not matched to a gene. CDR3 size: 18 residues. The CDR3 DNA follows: TGCGCCAGCAGCTACCCTACAGCGGGAGACGTAGTGACCGGGGAGCTGTTTTTT. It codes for CASSYPTAGDVVTGELFF.

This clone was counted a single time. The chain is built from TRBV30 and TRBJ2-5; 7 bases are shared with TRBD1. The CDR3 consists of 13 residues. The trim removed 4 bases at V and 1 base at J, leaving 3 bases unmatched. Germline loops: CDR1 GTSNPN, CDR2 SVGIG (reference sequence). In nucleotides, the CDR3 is TGTGCCTGGACCCGGGACAGCCAAGAGACCCAGTACTTC. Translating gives CAWTRDSQETQYF.

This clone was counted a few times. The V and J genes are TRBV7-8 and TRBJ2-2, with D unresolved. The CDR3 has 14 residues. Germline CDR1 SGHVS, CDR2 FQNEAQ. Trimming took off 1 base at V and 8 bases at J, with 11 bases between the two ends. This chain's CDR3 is CASSLDPSSGELFF. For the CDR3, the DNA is TGTGCCAGCAGCTTAGACCCGAGTTCAGGGGAGCTGTTTTTT.

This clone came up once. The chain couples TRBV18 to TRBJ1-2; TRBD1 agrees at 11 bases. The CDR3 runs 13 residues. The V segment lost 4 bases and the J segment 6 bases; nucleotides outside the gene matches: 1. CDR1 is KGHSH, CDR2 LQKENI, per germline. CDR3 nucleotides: TGTGCCAGCTCACTGGGACAGGGGGATGGCTACACCTTC. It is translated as CASSLGQGDGYTF. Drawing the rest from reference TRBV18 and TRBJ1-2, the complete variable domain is NAGVMQNPRHLVRRRGQEARLRCSPMKGHSHVYWYRQLPEEGLKFMVYLQKENIIDESGMPKERFSAEFPKEGPSILRIQQVVRGDSAAYFCASSLGQGDGYTFGSGTRLTVV.

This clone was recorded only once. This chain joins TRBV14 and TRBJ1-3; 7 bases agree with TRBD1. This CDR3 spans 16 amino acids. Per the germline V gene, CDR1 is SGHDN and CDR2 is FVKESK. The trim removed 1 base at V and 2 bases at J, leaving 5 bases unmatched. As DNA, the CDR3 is TGTGCCAGCAGCCAAGGGAACAGGGGAACTGGAAACACCATATATTTT. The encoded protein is CASSQGNRGTGNTIYF. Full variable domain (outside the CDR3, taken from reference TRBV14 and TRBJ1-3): EAGVTQFPSHSVIEKGQTVTLRCDPISGHDNLYWYRRVMGKEIKFLLHFVKESKQDESGMPNNRFLAERTGGTYSTLKVQPAELEDSGVYFCASSQGNRGTGNTIYFGEGSWLTVV.

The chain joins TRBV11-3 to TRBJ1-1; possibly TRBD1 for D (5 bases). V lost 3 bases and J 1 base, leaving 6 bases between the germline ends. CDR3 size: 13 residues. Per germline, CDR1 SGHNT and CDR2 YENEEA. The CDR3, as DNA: TGTGCCAGCAGCTTTCAGGGGAACACTGAAGCTTTCTTT. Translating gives CASSFQGNTEAFF. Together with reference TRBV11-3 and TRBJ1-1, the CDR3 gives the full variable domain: EAGVVQSPRYKIIEKKQPVAFWCNPISGHNTLYWYLQNLGQGPELLIRYENEEAVDDSQLPKDRFSAERLKGVDSTLKIQPAELGDSAVYLCASSFQGNTEAFFGQGTRLTVV.

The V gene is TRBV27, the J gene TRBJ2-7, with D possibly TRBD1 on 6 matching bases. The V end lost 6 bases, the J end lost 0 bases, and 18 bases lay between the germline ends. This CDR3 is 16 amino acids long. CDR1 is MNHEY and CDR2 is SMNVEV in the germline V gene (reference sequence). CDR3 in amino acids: CASSPPEGVYSYEQYF. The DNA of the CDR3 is TGTGCCAGCAGCCCCCCCGAGGGGGTTTACTCCTACGAGCAGTACTTC.

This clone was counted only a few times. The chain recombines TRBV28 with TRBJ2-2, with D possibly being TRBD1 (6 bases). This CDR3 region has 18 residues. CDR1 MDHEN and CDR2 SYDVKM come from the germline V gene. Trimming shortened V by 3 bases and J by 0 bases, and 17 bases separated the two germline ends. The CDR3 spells CASSLGAGLAANTGELFF. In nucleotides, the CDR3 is TGTGCCAGCAGTTTGGGGGCCGGACTTGCCGCGAACACCGGGGAGCTGTTTTTT.

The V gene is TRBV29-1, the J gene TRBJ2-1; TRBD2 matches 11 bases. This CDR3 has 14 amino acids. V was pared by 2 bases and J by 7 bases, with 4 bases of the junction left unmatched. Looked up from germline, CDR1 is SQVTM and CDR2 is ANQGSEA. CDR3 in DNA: TGCAGCGTTGAATCCCGACTAGCGGGAAATGAGCAGTTCTTC. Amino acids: CSVESRLAGNEQFF.

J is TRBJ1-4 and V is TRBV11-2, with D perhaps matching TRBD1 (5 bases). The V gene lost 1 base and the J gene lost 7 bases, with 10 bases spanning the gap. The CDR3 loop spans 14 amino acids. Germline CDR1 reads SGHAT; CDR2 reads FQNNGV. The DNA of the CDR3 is TGTGCCAGCAGCTTAGGACAGAGGATTGAAAAACTGTTTTTT. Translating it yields CASSLGQRIEKLFF. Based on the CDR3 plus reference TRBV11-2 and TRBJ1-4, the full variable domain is EAGVAQSPRYKIIEKRQSVAFWCNPISGHATLYWYQQILGQGPKLLIQFQNNGVVDDSQLPKDRFSAERLKGVDSTLKIQPAKLEDSAVYLCASSLGQRIEKLFFGSGTQLSVL.

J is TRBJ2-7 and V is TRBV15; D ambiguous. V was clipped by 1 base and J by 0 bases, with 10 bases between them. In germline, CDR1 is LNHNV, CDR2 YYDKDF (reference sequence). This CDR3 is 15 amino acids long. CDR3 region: CATSRVPHSSYEQYF. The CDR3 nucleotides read TGTGCCACCAGCAGAGTCCCCCACAGCTCCTACGAGCAGTACTTC.

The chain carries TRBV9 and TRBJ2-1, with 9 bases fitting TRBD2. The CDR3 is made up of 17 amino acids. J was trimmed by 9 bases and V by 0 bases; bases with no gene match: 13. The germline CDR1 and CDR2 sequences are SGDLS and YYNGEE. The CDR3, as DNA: TGTGCCAGCAGCGTAGGTCCCGGGCGGGGGGGCCTGGGTGAGCAGTTCTTC. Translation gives CASSVGPGRGGLGEQFF.

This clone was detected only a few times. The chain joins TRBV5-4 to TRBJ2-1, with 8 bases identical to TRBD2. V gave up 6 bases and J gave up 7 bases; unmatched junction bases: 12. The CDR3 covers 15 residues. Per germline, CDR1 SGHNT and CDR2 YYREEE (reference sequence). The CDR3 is CASNSAGASRNEQFF. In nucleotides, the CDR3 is TGTGCCAGCAACTCAGCGGGGGCCTCAAGGAATGAGCAGTTCTTC. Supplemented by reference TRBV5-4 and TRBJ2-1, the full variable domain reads ETGVTQSPTHLIKTRGQQVTLRCSSQSGHNTVSWYQQALGQGPQFIFQYYREEENGRGNFPPRFSGLQFPNYSSELNVNALELDDSALYLCASNSAGASRNEQFFGPGTRLTVL.

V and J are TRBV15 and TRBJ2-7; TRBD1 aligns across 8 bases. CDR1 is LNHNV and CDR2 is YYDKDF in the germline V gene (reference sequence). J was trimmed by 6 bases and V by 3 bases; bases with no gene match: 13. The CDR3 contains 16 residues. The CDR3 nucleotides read TGTGCCACCAGCAGCCTTCAGAGGACAGGGTTACTCGAGCAGTACTTC. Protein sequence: CATSSLQRTGLLEQYF. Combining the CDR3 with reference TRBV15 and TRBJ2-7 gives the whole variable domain DAMVIQNPRYQVTQFGKPVTLSCSQTLNHNVMYWYQQKSSQAPKLLFHYYDKDFNNEADTPDNFQSRRPNTSFCFLDIRSPGLGDTAMYLCATSSLQRTGLLEQYFGPGTRLTVT.

The DNA for the CDR3 is TGTGCCAGCAGCTTAGTCAGGGATCGAAACTATGGCTACACCTTC. It translates to CASSLVRDRNYGYTF. This chain joins TRBV11-2 and TRBJ1-2, with a possible D match to TRBD1 (5 bases). The CDR3 runs to 15 residues. Germline V gene sequence: CDR1 SGHAT, CDR2 FQNNGV. V was clipped by 1 base and J by 2 bases, with 11 bases between them.

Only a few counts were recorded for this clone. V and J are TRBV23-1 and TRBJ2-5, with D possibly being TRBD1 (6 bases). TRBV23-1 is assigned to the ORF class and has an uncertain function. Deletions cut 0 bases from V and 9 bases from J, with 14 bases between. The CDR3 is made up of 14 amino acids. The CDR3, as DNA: TGCGCCAGCAGTCAATCGGGACAACCAAGGGCCCAGTACTTC. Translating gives CASSQSGQPRAQYF.

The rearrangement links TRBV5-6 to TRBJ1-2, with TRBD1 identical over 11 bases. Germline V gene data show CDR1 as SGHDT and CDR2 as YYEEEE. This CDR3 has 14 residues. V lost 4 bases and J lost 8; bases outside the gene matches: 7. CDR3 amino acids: CASSPDGQGAGYTF. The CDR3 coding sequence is TGTGCCAGCAGCCCCGACGGACAGGGGGCCGGCTACACCTTC.

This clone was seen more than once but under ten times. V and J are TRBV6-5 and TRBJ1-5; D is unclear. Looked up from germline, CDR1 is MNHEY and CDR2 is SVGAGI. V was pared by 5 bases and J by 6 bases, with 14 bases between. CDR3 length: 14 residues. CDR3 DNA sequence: TGTGCCAGCAGTGAAGGAGGCCCTAGTCAGCCCCAGCATTTT. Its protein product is CASSEGGPSQPQHF.

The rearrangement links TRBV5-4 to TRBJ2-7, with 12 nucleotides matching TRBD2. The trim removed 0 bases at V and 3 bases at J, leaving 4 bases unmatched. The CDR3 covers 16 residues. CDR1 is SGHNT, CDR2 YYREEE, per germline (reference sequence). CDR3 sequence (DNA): TGTGCCAGCAGCTTGGATACGACTAGCGGGAGCTACGAGCAGTACTTC. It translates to CASSLDTTSGSYEQYF. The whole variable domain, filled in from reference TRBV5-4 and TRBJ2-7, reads ETGVTQSPTHLIKTRGQQVTLRCSSQSGHNTVSWYQQALGQGPQFIFQYYREEENGRGNFPPRFSGLQFPNYSSELNVNALELDDSALYLCASSLDTTSGSYEQYFGPGTRLTVT.

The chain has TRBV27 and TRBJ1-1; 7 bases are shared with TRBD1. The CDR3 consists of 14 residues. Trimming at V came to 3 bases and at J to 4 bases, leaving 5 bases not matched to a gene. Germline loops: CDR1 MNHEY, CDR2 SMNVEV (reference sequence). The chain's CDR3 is CASSFGQGGTEAFF. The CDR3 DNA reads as TGTGCCAGCAGTTTCGGCCAGGGGGGCACTGAAGCTTTCTTT.

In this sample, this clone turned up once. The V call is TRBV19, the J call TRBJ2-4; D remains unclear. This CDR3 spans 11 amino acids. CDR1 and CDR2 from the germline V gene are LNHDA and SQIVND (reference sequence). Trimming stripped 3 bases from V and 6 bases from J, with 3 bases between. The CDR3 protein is CASSIGNIQYF. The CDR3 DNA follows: TGTGCCAGTAGTATCGGAAACATTCAGTACTTC.

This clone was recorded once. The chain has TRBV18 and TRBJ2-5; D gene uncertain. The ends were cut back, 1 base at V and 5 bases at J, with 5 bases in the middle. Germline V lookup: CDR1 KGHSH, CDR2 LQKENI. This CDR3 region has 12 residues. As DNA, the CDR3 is TGTGCCAGCTCACCACAGAGGGAGACCCAGTACTTC. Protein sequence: CASSPQRETQYF.

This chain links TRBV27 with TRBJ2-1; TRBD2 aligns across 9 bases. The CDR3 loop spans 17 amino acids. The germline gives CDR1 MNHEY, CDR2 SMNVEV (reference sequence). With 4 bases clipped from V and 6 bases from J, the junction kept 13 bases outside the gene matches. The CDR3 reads CASSSLAGASVGNEQFF. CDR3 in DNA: TGTGCCAGCAGTTCCTTAGCGGGAGCCTCGGTAGGCAATGAGCAGTTCTTC.

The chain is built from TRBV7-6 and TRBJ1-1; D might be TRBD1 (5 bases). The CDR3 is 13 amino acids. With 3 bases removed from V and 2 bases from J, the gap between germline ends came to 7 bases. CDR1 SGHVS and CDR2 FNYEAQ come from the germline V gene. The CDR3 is CASSFRENTEAFF. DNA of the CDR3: TGTGCCAGCAGCTTCAGGGAAAACACTGAAGCTTTCTTT.

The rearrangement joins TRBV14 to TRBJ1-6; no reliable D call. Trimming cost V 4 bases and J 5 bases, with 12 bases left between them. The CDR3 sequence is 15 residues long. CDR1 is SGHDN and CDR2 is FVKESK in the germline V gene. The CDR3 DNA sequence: TGTGCCAGCAGCCGCGATCCGGGAAATAATTCACCCCTCCACTTT. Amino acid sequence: CASSRDPGNNSPLHF.

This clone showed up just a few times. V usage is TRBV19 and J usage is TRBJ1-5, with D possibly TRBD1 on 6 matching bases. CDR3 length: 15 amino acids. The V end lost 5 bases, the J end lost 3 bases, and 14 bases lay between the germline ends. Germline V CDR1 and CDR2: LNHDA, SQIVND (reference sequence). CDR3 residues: CASSARMGANQPQHF. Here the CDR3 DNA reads TGTGCCAGTAGTGCGCGTATGGGGGCCAATCAGCCCCAGCATTTT.

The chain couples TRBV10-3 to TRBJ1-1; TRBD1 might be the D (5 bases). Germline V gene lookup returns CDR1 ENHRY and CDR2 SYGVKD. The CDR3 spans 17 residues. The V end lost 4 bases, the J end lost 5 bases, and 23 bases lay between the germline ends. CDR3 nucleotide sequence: TGTGCCATCAGTGGCGGGCAGGGTTGGGGTCGGGGGACTGAAGCTTTCTTT. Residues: CAISGGQGWGRGTEAFF.

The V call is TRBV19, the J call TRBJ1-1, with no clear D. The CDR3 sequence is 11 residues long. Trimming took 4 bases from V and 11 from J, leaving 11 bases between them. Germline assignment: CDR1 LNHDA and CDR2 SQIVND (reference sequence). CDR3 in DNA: TGTGCCAGTAGTACTGAGAGAGAGGCTTTCTTT. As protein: CASSTEREAFF.

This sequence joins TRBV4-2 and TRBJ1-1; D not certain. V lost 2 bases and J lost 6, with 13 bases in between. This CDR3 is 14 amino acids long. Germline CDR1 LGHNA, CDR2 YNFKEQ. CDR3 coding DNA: TGTGCCAGCAGCCAATCTAGAGGGTCGCCTGAAGCTTTCTTT. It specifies CASSQSRGSPEAFF.

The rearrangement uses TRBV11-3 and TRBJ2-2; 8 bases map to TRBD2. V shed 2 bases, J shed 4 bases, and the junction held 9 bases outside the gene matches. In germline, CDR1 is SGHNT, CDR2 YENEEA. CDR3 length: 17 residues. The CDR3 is CASSLRGGRVGTGELFF. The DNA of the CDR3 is TGTGCCAGCAGCTTACGGGGGGGCCGAGTAGGCACCGGGGAGCTGTTTTTT.